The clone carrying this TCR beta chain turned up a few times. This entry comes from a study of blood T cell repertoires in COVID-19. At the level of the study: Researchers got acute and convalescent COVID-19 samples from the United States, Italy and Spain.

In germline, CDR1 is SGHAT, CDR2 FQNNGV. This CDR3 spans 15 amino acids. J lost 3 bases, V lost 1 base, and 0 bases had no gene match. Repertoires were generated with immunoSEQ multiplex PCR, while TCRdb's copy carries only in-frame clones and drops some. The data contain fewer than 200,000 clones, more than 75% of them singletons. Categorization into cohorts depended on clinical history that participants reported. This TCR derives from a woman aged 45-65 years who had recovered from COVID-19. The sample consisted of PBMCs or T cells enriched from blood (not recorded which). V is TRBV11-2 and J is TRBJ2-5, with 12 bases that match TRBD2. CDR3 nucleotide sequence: TGTGCCAGCAGCTTAGGACTAGCGGGGGAAGAGACCCAGTACTTC. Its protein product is CASSLGLAGEETQYF.